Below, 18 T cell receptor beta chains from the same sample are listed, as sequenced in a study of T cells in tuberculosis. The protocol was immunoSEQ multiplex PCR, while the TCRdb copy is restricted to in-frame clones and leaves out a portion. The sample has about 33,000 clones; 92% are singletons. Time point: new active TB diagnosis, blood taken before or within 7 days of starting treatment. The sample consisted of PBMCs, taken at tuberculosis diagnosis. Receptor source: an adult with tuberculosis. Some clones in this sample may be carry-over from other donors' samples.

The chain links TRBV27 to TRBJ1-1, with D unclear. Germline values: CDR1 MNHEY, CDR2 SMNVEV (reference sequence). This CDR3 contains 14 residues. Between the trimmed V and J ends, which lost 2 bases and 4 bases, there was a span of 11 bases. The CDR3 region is CASSLLGVSTEAFF. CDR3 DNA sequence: TGTGCCAGCAGTTTACTGGGAGTGAGCACTGAAGCTTTCTTT.

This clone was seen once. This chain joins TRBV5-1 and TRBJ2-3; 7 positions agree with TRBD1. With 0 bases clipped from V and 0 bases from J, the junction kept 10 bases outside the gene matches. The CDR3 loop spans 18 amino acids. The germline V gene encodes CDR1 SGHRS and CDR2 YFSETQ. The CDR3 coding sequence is TGCGCCAGCAGCTTGGGGGCCGGGACAGAACCTAGCACAGATACGCAGTATTTT. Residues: CASSLGAGTEPSTDTQYF.

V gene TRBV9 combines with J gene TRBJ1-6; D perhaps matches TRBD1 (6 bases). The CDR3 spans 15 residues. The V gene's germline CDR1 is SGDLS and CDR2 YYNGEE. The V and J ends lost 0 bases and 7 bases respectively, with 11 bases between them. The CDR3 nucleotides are TGTGCCAGCAGCGTAGCTTTGGACAGAAATTCACCCCTCCACTTT. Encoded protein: CASSVALDRNSPLHF.

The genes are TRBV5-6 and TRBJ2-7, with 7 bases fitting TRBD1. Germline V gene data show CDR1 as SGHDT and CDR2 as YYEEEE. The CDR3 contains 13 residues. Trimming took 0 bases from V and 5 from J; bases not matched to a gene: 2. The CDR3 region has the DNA TGTGCCAGCAGCTTGGTAGGGGGCCACGAGCAGTACTTC. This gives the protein CASSLVGGHEQYF.

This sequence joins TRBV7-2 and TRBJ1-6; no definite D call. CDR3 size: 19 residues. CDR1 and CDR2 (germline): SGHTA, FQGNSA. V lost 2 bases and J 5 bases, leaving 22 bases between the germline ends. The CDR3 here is CASSLRIGAGGPNNSPLHF. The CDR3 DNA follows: TGTGCCAGCAGCTTACGGATAGGCGCAGGAGGACCGAATAATTCACCCCTCCACTTT.

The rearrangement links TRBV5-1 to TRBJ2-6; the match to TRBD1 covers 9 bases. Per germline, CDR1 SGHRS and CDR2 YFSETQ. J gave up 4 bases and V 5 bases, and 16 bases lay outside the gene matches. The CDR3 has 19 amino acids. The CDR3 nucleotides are TGCGCCAGCAGTCCGGGACAGGGCCCGTTCGGGGGCGGGGCCAACGTCCTGACTTTC. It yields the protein CASSPGQGPFGGGANVLTF.

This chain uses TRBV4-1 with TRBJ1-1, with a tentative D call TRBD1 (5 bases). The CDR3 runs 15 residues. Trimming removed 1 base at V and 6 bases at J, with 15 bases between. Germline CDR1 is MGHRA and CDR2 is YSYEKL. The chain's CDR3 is CASSQVLAREPEAFF. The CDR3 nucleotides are TGCGCCAGCAGCCAAGTACTTGCCAGGGAACCTGAAGCTTTCTTT.

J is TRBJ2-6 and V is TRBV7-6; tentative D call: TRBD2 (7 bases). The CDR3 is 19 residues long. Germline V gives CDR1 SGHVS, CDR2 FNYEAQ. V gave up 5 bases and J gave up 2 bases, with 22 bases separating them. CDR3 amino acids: CASSPRLRGPSTGANVLTF. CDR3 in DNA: TGTGCCAGCAGCCCCCGTCTGCGGGGGCCCTCAACTGGGGCCAACGTCCTGACTTTC.

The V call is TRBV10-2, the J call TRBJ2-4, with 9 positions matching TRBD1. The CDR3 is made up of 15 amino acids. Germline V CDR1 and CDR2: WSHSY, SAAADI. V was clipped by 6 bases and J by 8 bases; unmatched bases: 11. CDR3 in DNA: TGCGCCAGCAGCCCCGGGACAGGGTTTTCGGACATTCAGTACTTC. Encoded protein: CASSPGTGFSDIQYF.

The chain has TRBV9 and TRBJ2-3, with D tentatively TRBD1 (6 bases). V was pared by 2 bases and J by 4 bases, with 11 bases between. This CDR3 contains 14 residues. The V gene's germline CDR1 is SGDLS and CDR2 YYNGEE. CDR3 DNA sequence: TGTGCCAGCAGCGTCTACAGGGTAGCAGATACGCAGTATTTT. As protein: CASSVYRVADTQYF.

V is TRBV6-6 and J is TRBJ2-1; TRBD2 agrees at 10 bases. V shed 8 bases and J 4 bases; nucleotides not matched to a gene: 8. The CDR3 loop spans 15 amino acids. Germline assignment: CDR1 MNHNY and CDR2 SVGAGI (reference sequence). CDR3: CASSGKRGGYNEQFF. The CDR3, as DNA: TGTGCCAGCTCGGGGAAGCGGGGGGGTTACAATGAGCAGTTCTTC.

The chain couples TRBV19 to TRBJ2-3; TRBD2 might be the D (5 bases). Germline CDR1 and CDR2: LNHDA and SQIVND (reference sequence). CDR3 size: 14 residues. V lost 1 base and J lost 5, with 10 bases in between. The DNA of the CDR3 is TGTGCCAGTAGTATAGCCGTCGAGGGAGATACGCAGTATTTT. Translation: CASSIAVEGDTQYF.

The CDR3 bases are TGTGCCAGCAGCCCTAGACAGGGGTCGGATACGCAGTATTTT. Encoded protein: CASSPRQGSDTQYF. This chain links TRBV7-9 with TRBJ2-3; 8 bases fit TRBD1. There are 14 residues in the CDR3. Germline V CDR1 and CDR2: SEHNR, FQNEAQ (reference sequence). The J segment lost 6 bases and the V segment lost 5 bases, leaving 7 bases of the junction unmatched.

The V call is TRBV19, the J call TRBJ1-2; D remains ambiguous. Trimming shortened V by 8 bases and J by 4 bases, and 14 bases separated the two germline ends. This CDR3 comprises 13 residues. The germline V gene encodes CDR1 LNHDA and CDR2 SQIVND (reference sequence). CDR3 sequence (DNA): TGTGCCAGTCGCTACAGTAGTGGCTATGGCTACACCTTC. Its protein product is CASRYSSGYGYTF. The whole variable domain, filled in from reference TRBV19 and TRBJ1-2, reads DGGITQSPKYLFRKEGQNVTLSCEQNLNHDAMYWYRQDPGQGLRLIYYSQIVNDFQKGDIAEGYSVSREKKESFPLTVTSAQKNPTAFYLCASRYSSGYGYTFGSGTRLTVV.

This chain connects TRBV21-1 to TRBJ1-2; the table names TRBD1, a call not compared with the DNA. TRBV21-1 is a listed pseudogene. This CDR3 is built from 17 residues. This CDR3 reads CASSKDHRAWVFYGYTF. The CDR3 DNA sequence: TGTGCCAGCAGCAAAGATCACAGGGCATGGGTTTTTTATGGCTACACCTTC.

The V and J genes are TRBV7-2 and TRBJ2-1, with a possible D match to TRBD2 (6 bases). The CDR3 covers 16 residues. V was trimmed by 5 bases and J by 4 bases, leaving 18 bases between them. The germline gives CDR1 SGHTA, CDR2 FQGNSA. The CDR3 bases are TGTGCCAGCAGCCCCCCGCGGGCTAGCGTGTACAATGAGCAGTTCTTC. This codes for CASSPPRASVYNEQFF.

CDR3 in amino acids: CASSRLAGGLGEQFF. CDR3 nucleotides: TGTGCCAGCTCAAGACTAGCGGGGGGGTTGGGAGAGCAGTTCTTC. The V gene is TRBV18, the J gene TRBJ2-1; 14 bases line up with TRBD2. Per the germline V gene, CDR1 is KGHSH and CDR2 is LQKENI. The CDR3 is 15 amino acids. V dropped 5 bases and J dropped 10; count of bases not matched to a gene: 7.

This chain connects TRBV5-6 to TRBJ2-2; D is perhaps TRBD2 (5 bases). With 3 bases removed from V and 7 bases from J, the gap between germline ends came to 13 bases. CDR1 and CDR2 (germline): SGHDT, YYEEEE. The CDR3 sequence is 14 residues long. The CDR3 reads CASSSRVQSGELFF. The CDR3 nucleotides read TGTGCCAGCAGCTCGCGGGTACAAAGCGGGGAGCTGTTTTTT. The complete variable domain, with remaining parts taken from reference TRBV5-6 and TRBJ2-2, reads DAGVTQSPTHLIKTRGQQVTLRCSPKSGHDTVSWYQQALGQGPQFIFQYYEEEERQRGNFPDRFSGHQFPNYSSELNVNALLLGDSALYLCASSSRVQSGELFFGEGSRLTVL.